One sample yielded the 6 T cell receptor beta chains listed below, sequenced in a study of blood T cell repertoires in COVID-19. Clones were read by immunoSEQ multiplex PCR, and TCRdb kept only the in-frame ones, dropping some. The sample lists some 250,000 clones; approximately 80% were seen once. Sequenced material: peripheral blood. These receptors all come from a woman aged 18-29 years with acute or convalescent COVID-19.

The rearrangement links TRBV15 to TRBJ2-1; TRBD2 is a possible D gene (6 bases). This CDR3 region has 16 residues. V lost 4 bases to trimming and J lost 0 bases, with 13 bases between them. CDR1 is LNHNV, CDR2 YYDKDF, per germline (reference sequence). This CDR3 is CATSTYGGSSYNEQFF. The CDR3 DNA is TGTGCCACCAGCACGTACGGGGGAAGCTCCTACAATGAGCAGTTCTTC.

This clone was seen a single time. The J gene is TRBJ1-1, the V gene TRBV11-2; D not certain. Trimming took off 5 bases at V and 2 bases at J, with 15 bases between the two ends. The CDR3 sequence is 15 residues long. The germline gives CDR1 SGHAT, CDR2 FQNNGV. In DNA form, the CDR3 reads TGTGCCAGCAGCCCCCTGGCAGGAACAAACACTGAAGCTTTCTTT. This encodes CASSPLAGTNTEAFF.

The chain combines TRBV5-1 with TRBJ1-1, with a tentative D call TRBD1 (6 bases). This CDR3 is 15 amino acids long. Germline V gene sequence: CDR1 SGHRS, CDR2 YFSETQ. The ends were cut back, 3 bases at V and 4 bases at J, with 16 bases in the middle. The CDR3 sequence: CASSYTGPGTTEAFF. CDR3 DNA sequence: TGCGCCAGCAGCTACACAGGGCCTGGGACCACTGAAGCTTTCTTT. The whole variable domain, remainder taken from reference TRBV5-1 and TRBJ1-1, is KAGVTQTPRYLIKTRGQQVTLSCSPISGHRSVSWYQQTPGQGLQFLFEYFSETQRNKGNFPGRFSGRQFSNSRSEMNVSTLELGDSALYLCASSYTGPGTTEAFFGQGTRLTVV.

Comments on this clone: At one boundary the junction diverges from the germline segment, which might be a read error. The chain links TRBV2 to TRBJ2-1, with 11 bases that match TRBD1. This CDR3 has 16 amino acids. The germline gives CDR1 SNHLY, CDR2 FYNNEI. The CDR3 here is CASREGTGGTYNEQFF. The CDR3 nucleotides read TGTGCCAGCCGTGAGGGGACAGGGGGAACCTACAATGAGCAGTTCTTC.

About this clone: The same CDR3 is also encoded by other DNA sequences in this sample. The chain is built from TRBV30 and TRBJ2-7; 9 bases match TRBD2. J lost 0 bases, V lost 2 bases, and 5 bases had no gene match. The CDR3 spans 15 residues. Germline lookup yields CDR1 GTSNPN and CDR2 SVGIG (reference sequence). The CDR3, as DNA: TGTGCCTGGAGTCCATTAGCGGGAGTCTCCTACGAGCAGTACTTC. Its translation is CAWSPLAGVSYEQYF. Complete variable domain (other parts from reference TRBV30 and TRBJ2-7): SQTIHQWPATLVQPVGSPLSLECTVEGTSNPNLYWYRQAAGRGLQLLFYSVGIGQISSEVPQNLSASRPQDRQFILSSKKLLLSDSGFYLCAWSPLAGVSYEQYFGPGTRLTVT.

This sequence joins TRBV19 and TRBJ1-5, with TRBD1 as a possible D gene (6 bases). V dropped 3 bases and J dropped 9 bases, with 12 bases sitting between them. Germline CDR1 reads LNHDA; CDR2 reads SQIVND (reference sequence). This CDR3 comprises 13 residues. The chain's CDR3 is CASSIQGNMPQHF. The CDR3 bases are TGTGCCAGTAGTATTCAGGGGAACATGCCCCAGCATTTT.